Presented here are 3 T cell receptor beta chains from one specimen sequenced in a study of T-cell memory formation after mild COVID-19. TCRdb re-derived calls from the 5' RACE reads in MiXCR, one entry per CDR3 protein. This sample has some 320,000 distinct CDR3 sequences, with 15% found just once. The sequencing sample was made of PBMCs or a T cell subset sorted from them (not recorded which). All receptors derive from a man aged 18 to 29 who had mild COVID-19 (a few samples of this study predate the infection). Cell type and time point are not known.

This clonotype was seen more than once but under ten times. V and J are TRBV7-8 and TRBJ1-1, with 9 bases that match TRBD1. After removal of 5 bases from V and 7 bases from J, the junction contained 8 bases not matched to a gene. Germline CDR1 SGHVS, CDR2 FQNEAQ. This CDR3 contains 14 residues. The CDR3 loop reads CASSPLTGGGEAFF. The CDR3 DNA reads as TGTGCCAGCAGCCCCCTAACAGGGGGCGGTGAAGCTTTCTTT.

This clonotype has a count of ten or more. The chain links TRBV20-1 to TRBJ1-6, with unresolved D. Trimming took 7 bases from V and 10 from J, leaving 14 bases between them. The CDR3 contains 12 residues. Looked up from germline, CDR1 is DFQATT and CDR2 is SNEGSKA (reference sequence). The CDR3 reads CSGGVRTSPLHF. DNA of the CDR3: TGCAGTGGCGGAGTAAGGACGTCACCCCTCCACTTT.

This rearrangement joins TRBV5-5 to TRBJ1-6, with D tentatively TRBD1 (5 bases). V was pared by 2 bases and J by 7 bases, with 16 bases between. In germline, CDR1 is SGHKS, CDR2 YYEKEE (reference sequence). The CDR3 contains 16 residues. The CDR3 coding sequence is TGTGCCAGCAGCTTTTATCCTCGGGGGGAAAATTCACCCCTCCACTTT. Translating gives CASSFYPRGENSPLHF.